The 17 T cell receptor beta chains reported below all come from one sample, sequenced in a study of cytomegalovirus exposure and HLA in healthy donors. A multiplex PCR was run with 60 Vbeta primers and 13 Jbeta primers. Sequencing used immunoSEQ multiplex PCR; TCRdb keeps in-frame clones, though not all of them. This sample's clone table lists 75,000 to 95,000 clones. Sequenced input: PBMCs. These receptors were collected from a man aged 25 to 40 in good health and CMV-seronegative.

V gene TRBV27 combines with J gene TRBJ1-4; possible D gene TRBD1, 5 bases. V dropped 4 bases and J dropped 3 bases, with 15 bases sitting between them. CDR3 size: 16 residues. Per the germline V gene, CDR1 is MNHEY and CDR2 is SMNVEV (reference sequence). The CDR3 is CASSSAGPRANEKLFF. For the CDR3, the DNA is TGTGCCAGCAGTTCAGCGGGTCCCAGGGCTAATGAAAAACTGTTTTTT. Drawing the rest from reference TRBV27 and TRBJ1-4, the complete variable domain is EAQVTQNPRYLITVTGKKLTVTCSQNMNHEYMSWYRQDPGLGLRQIYYSMNVEVTDKGDVPEGYKVSRKEKRNFPLILESPSPNQTSLYFCASSSAGPRANEKLFFGSGTQLSVL.

As DNA, the CDR3 is TGTGCCAGCAGCTCCAGACAGACCCCCACTCTGGTGGTCTACGAGCAGTACTTC. Protein product: CASSSRQTPTLVVYEQYF. This rearrangement joins TRBV5-4 to TRBJ2-7; a weak D match, TRBD1 (5 bases). V dropped 3 bases and J dropped 3 bases, with 25 bases sitting between them. The CDR3 is 18 amino acids. Germline CDR1 reads SGHNT; CDR2 reads YYREEE (reference sequence).

V is TRBV7-6 and J is TRBJ2-3, with D uncertain. Trimming stripped 5 bases from V and 5 bases from J, with 11 bases between. This CDR3 is built from 13 residues. Germline assignment: CDR1 SGHVS and CDR2 FNYEAQ. DNA for the CDR3: TGTGCCAGCAGCCTTTCATCGGGAGATACGCAGTATTTT. This codes for CASSLSSGDTQYF.

This chain uses TRBV7-9 with TRBJ1-2; 11 bases agree with TRBD1. CDR1 and CDR2 from the germline V gene are SEHNR and FQNEAQ (reference sequence). The CDR3 has 14 amino acids. Germline trimming cut 5 bases from V and 5 bases from J; bases unmatched to any gene: 4. The CDR3 bases are TGTGCCAGCAGCCGGACAGGGGGCCCGTATGGCTACACCTTC. It specifies CASSRTGGPYGYTF.

This sequence joins TRBV13 and TRBJ2-7, with 10 bases lining up with TRBD2. CDR1 PRHDT and CDR2 FYEKMQ come from the germline V gene (reference sequence). J was trimmed by 4 bases and V by 5 bases; bases with no gene match: 8. The CDR3 totals 15 residues. For the CDR3, the DNA is TGTGCCAGCAGCCCTCAACTAGCGGGAACTTACGAGCAGTACTTC. Its protein is CASSPQLAGTYEQYF.

The V and J genes are TRBV5-6 and TRBJ2-7; 7 positions agree with TRBD1. The CDR3 covers 14 residues. The ends lost 4 bases at V and 2 bases at J; junction bases unmatched: 6. Germline CDR1 and CDR2: SGHDT and YYEEEE. CDR3 protein: CASSGRDRTYEQYF. In DNA form, the CDR3 reads TGTGCCAGCAGCGGCCGGGACAGAACCTACGAGCAGTACTTC.

This chain links TRBV13 with TRBJ2-7; the match to TRBD1 covers 9 bases. Germline lookup yields CDR1 PRHDT and CDR2 FYEKMQ (reference sequence). Trimming cost V 5 bases and J 5 bases; bases outside gene matches: 10. The CDR3 is made up of 15 amino acids. Written as DNA, the CDR3 is TGTGCCAGCAGCGCCCGAGGACAGGGGCTCCACGAGCAGTACTTC. Its protein is CASSARGQGLHEQYF.

The gene calls are TRBV4-2 and TRBJ2-5; tentative D call: TRBD2 (7 bases). This CDR3 is 13 amino acids long. V was pared by 1 base and J by 11 bases, with 14 bases between. The germline gives CDR1 LGHNA, CDR2 YNFKEQ. The CDR3 loop is CASSQVEGGEQYF. CDR3 sequence (DNA): TGTGCCAGCAGCCAAGTCGAAGGGGGGGAGCAGTACTTC.

In nucleotides, the CDR3 is TGTGCCAGCAGTGAAGCAGCGGGGGGGCCCAATGAGCAGTTCTTC. Translated, it gives CASSEAAGGPNEQFF. This chain uses TRBV6-1 with TRBJ2-1; TRBD2 aligns across 10 bases. Germline CDR1 MNHNS, CDR2 SASEGT. This CDR3 has 15 residues. V shed 0 bases, J shed 6 bases, and the junction held 2 bases outside the gene matches.

V usage is TRBV30 and J usage is TRBJ1-2, with a possible D match to TRBD1 (5 bases). Germline V CDR1 and CDR2: GTSNPN, SVGIG (reference sequence). Trimming cost V 3 bases and J 8 bases, with 16 bases left between them. CDR3 length: 13 residues. The CDR3 coding sequence is TGTGCCTGGAGCGGGGGGGGAAAAAGCGGCTACACCTTC. This translates into CAWSGGGKSGYTF.

The chain carries TRBV7-3 and TRBJ2-1, with 8 bases identical to TRBD2. V was clipped by 2 bases and J by 6 bases; unmatched bases: 12. Germline CDR1 reads SGHTA; CDR2 reads FQGTGA. The CDR3 covers 17 residues. The CDR3 region is CASSLSPWTSRLNEQFF. CDR3 nucleotides: TGTGCCAGCAGCTTATCCCCCTGGACTAGCAGACTCAATGAGCAGTTCTTC. The full variable domain, its missing parts supplied by reference TRBV7-3 and TRBJ2-1, is GAGVSQTPSNKVTEKGKYVELRCDPISGHTALYWYRQSLGQGPEFLIYFQGTGAADDSGLPNDRFFAVRPEGSVSTLKIQRTERGDSAVYLCASSLSPWTSRLNEQFFGPGTRLTVL.

The rearrangement links TRBV21-1 to TRBJ1-4; the DNA was not used to check the table's D call, TRBD1. TRBV21-1 is a known pseudogene. CDR3 length: 15 residues. This CDR3 is CASSPPWTGLEKLFF. Here the CDR3 DNA reads TGTGCCAGCAGCCCCCCCTGGACAGGACTGGAAAAACTGTTTTTT.

This rearrangement joins TRBV10-3 to TRBJ2-5; D ambiguous. V lost 3 bases and J lost 2, with 4 bases in between. In germline, CDR1 is ENHRY, CDR2 SYGVKD. The CDR3 is made up of 12 amino acids. CDR3 DNA sequence: TGTGCCATCAGTGAAGAGCAAGAGACCCAGTACTTC. Amino acid sequence: CAISEEQETQYF.

The chain uses TRBV18 and TRBJ2-6; maybe TRBD2 (6 bases). Germline values: CDR1 KGHSH, CDR2 LQKENI. Trimming stripped 6 bases from V and 4 bases from J, with 13 bases between. This CDR3 comprises 15 residues. Written as DNA, the CDR3 is TGTGCCAGCTCTTCTAGCGTGGGAGGGGCCAACGTCCTGACTTTC. Translating it yields CASSSSVGGANVLTF.

The chain employs TRBV4-1 and TRBJ1-5; 9 bases agree with TRBD1. With 4 bases clipped from V and 15 bases from J, the junction kept 10 bases outside the gene matches. Germline V lookup: CDR1 MGHRA, CDR2 YSYEKL. This CDR3 has 13 amino acids. The CDR3, as DNA: TGCGCCAGCAGCCGCTACACAGGGGGCCCTCGGCATTTT. This translates into CASSRYTGGPRHF.

The chain couples TRBV6-1 to TRBJ1-2; possible D gene TRBD1, 5 bases. Trimming cost V 5 bases and J 0 bases, with 13 bases left between them. This CDR3 is built from 15 residues. The germline CDR1 and CDR2 sequences are MNHNS and SASEGT. The CDR3 sequence: CASSTDRVANYGYTF. The CDR3 region has the DNA TGTGCCAGCAGTACAGACAGAGTAGCTAACTATGGCTACACCTTC.

This chain links TRBV5-1 with TRBJ1-1; a weak D match, TRBD1 (5 bases). CDR1 SGHRS and CDR2 YFSETQ come from the germline V gene. V lost 4 bases and J lost 8, with 15 bases in between. The CDR3 consists of 13 residues. The CDR3 reads CASSQALTVEAFF. Here the CDR3 DNA reads TGCGCCAGCAGCCAAGCTCTGACAGTCGAAGCTTTCTTT. The full variable domain, with the rest looked up from reference TRBV5-1 and TRBJ1-1, is KAGVTQTPRYLIKTRGQQVTLSCSPISGHRSVSWYQQTPGQGLQFLFEYFSETQRNKGNFPGRFSGRQFSNSRSEMNVSTLELGDSALYLCASSQALTVEAFFGQGTRLTVV.